This TCR beta chain is from a study of cytomegalovirus exposure and HLA in healthy donors. Whole-study context: There were approximately 81 million unique TCRs (from HLA-typed donors) in an early data release. Whole-study results and caveats: Most CMV-associated TCR beta chains appeared HLA-restricted in a later analysis. Previously analyzed data showed that most TCR beta V segments were productive at a frequency of about 87% or about 30%. It was likely that a cluster of highly shared sequence variants was a sequencing artifact.

The CDR3 contains 12 residues. Per germline, CDR1 MNHEY and CDR2 SMNVEV (reference sequence). Trimming removed 8 bases from V and 4 bases from J; junction bases left unmatched: 5. The PCR used 60 Vbeta and 13 Jbeta primers. TCRdb's table, derived via immunoSEQ multiplex PCR, lists solely in-frame clones and lacks some. The sample holds roughly 190,000 clones, 77% seen once. Comment on this clone: The antigen remains undetermined.

The sequenced material came from PBMCs. The TCR was taken from a woman in her 30s in good health and CMV-seropositive. The chain recombines TRBV27 with TRBJ2-7, with 7 bases aligning to TRBD1. The CDR3 bases are TGTGCCAGCCGGGACAGCCAGTACGAGCAGTACTTC. Translated: CASRDSQYEQYF.